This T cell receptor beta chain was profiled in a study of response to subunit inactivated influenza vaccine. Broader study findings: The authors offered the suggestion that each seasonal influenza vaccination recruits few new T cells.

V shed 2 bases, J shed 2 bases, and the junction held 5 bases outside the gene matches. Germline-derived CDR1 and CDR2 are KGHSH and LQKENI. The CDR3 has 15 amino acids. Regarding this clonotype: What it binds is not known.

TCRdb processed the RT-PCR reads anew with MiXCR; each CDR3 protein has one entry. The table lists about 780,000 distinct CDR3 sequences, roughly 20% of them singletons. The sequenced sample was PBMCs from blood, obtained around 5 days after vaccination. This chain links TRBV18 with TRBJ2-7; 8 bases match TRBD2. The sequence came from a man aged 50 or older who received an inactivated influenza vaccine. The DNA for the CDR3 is TGTGCCAGCTCACCAGGGACTAGTTGGACCTACGAGCAGTACTTC. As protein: CASSPGTSWTYEQYF.